The rows below give T cell receptor beta chains drawn from one sample of a study of T cell responses to AZD1222 COVID-19 vaccine. Sequencing used immunoSEQ multiplex PCR; TCRdb keeps in-frame clones, though not all of them. The sample has fewer than 150,000 clones; 87% are singletons. The sample in question was peripheral blood, obtained on day 0 of AZD1222 vaccination. Source of these receptors: an adult in good health. CDR3s include the opening cysteine and the closing phenylalanine or tryptophan. Each record gives: CDR3 protein, V gene.

CASSLTGHNTGELFF,TRBV7-2
CASSRSTGGGYGYTF,TRBV7-9
CASSLRTGTSPLHF,TRBV27
CATNPRRDTDTQYF,TRBV27
CASSPLAGETQYF,TRBV4-1
CSVEEGLGEKLFF,TRBV29-1
CASKDRGPYEQYF,TRBV19
CASSQVRGNNEQFF,TRBV4-1
CACSGQGATNEKLFF,TRBV2
CASTSPGSGNTIYF,TRBV28
CASSETGRQPQHF,TRBV2
CASTYRLGGEQYF,TRBV28
CASSPDRVYEQYF,TRBV5-4
CASSGSRGQNEQYF,TRBV10-1
CASSSTHRGGYTF,TRBV7-3
CASSRINEKLFF,TRBV6-5
CSVEWASGNTIYF,TRBV29-1
CASSPSWAEAFF,TRBV28
CASRLDQPQHF,TRBV2
CASSQDRGAGAETQYF,TRBV4-1
CASSLTGGGYTF,TRBV6-6
CASSYSRAANAEAFF,TRBV6-6
CASSSRIRGHPDSSYEQYF,TRBV3-1/TRBV3-2
CASSSVGTQDHEQYF,TRBV7-2
CASSGTATNEKLFF,TRBV7-6
CASSGGLGGSNEQFF,TRBV6-5
CASSLGTGRNTGELFF,TRBV5-1
CASSFRTAYEQYF,TRBV28
CARSLRIQGGYEQYF,TRBV7-5
CAWKGSASLPETQYF,TRBV30
CASSSTGPGSNQPQHF,TRBV7-6
CASSTGAPISYEQYF,TRBV12-5
CASSEDADSNQPQHF,TRBV2
CASTTGQSIETQYF,TRBV13
CASSPPGGEAEAFF,TRBV6-5
CASSGQGTGANVLTF,TRBV10-1
CASSRGLANTDTQYF,TRBV6-5
CASTLVGREQYF,TRBV6-5
CASSSRTDNQPQHF,TRBV6-2/TRBV6-3
CASSAGQQETQYF,TRBV18
CASSFLLRTGVEQYF,TRBV7-9